This TCR beta chain was sequenced for a study of shared clonotypes between healthy human individuals. Profiling relied on immunoSEQ multiplex PCR, and the TCRdb table lists in-frame clones only, not all of them. The sample lists about 2.4 million clones; around 90% were seen once. Germline assignment: CDR1 MNHNS and CDR2 SASEGT. The V end was cut by 8 bases, the J end by 5 bases, with 13 bases between. The CDR3 covers 13 residues. The clonotype comes from a young man in good health. Input material: naive CD4+ T cells sorted from blood. The subset: CD45RA+ positively selected. V usage is TRBV6-1 and J usage is TRBJ2-1; perhaps TRBD2 as D (5 bases). Here the CDR3 DNA reads TGTGCCAGCTTAGAACTAGGAGACAATGAGCAGTTCTTC. Protein sequence: CASLELGDNEQFF.